A selection of T cell receptor beta chains follows, all from one sample in a study of T cell responses to AZD1222 COVID-19 vaccine. Clones were read by immunoSEQ multiplex PCR, and TCRdb kept only the in-frame ones, dropping some. The repertoire holds fewer than 150,000 clones, with about 92% as singletons. Sequencing was performed on peripheral blood, taken on day 0 of AZD1222 vaccination. These receptors all stem from an adult in good health. Each CDR3 is given with its conserved first and last residue. A D gene is named only where the DNA matches it firmly. Rows may omit the clone size; those that give it use once, few, many or a size class.

TGTGCCAGCAGCTCCACCGGGACAGTGGGGAACACTGAAGCTTTCTTT	CASSSTGTVGNTEAFF	.	TRBV7-9	TRBD1	TRBJ1-1
TGCAGTGCTAGTAACAGACTCTCCTACGAGCAGTACTTC	CSASNRLSYEQYF	.	TRBV20-1	.	TRBJ2-7
TGTGCCAGCAGCCATGTCAATGAGCAGTTCTTC	CASSHVNEQFF	.	TRBV14	.	TRBJ2-1
TGTGCCAGCAGTTACTCGGGGGGGCAATACGAGCAGTACTTC	CASSYSGGQYEQYF	.	TRBV6-5	.	TRBJ2-7
TGCGCCAGCAGCGGCCTCGGGGGACCTAAGGACACTGAAGCTTTCTTT	CASSGLGGPKDTEAFF	.	TRBV5-1	.	TRBJ1-1
TGCGCCAGCAGCTCGCGGGGGCTACCCGAAGAGCAGTTCTTC	CASSSRGLPEEQFF	.	TRBV5-1	.	TRBJ2-1
TGCAGCGTTCTCGGGACAGATATCAGCGAGCAGTACTTC	CSVLGTDISEQYF	.	TRBV29-1	TRBD1	TRBJ2-7
TGTGCCACCAGCAGGGAGACAGGGATTAATGAAAAACTGTTTTTT	CATSRETGINEKLFF	.	TRBV15	TRBD1	TRBJ1-4
TGTGCCAGCAGCTTCTCTAGCGGGAATTCCTACGAGCAGTACTTC	CASSFSSGNSYEQYF	.	TRBV7-8	TRBD2	TRBJ2-7
TGTGCCTGGAGGCGGTCTGGGGAACAGCCCCAGCATTTT	CAWRRSGEQPQHF	once	TRBV30	.	TRBJ1-5
TGTGCCAGCAGTCTAATCTACACGGATGGCTACACCTTC	CASSLIYTDGYTF	.	TRBV28	.	TRBJ1-2
TGTGCCATCAGTCGGGACTCACCTCCAGACGAGCAGTACTTC	CAISRDSPPDEQYF	.	TRBV10-3	.	TRBJ2-7
TGTGCCAGCAGCTTGGAACTAGCGGGAGATGAGCAGTTCTTC	CASSLELAGDEQFF	.	TRBV5-4	TRBD2	TRBJ2-1
TGTGCCAGCAGGGACAGATTTATTTCACCCCTCCACTTT	CASRDRFISPLHF	.	TRBV2	.	TRBJ1-6
TGTGCCAGCAGTCGGGACTTCTCGGGCTACACCTTC	CASSRDFSGYTF	.	TRBV12-3/TRBV12-4	.	TRBJ1-2
TGTGCCAGTAGTATAGTCGGAGACCTCAATCAGCCCCAGCATTTT	CASSIVGDLNQPQHF	.	TRBV19	.	TRBJ1-5
TGTGCCAGCAGCTCGGGCAGGGAGCACCATGAGCAGTTCTTC	CASSSGREHHEQFF	.	TRBV7-9	.	TRBJ2-1
TGTGCCAGCAGCTTTGGGAAGGGGTTGAGTGCAGATACGCAGTATTTT	CASSFGKGLSADTQYF	.	TRBV7-7	.	TRBJ2-3
TGCGCCAGCAGCTTGGAGGGACAGGGGGCGCGGAAAGCTTTCTTT	CASSLEGQGARKAFF	.	TRBV5-1	TRBD1	TRBJ1-1
TGTGCCAGCAGCTTGGGCGGGGGAGCAGGCACCGGGGAGCTGTTTTTT	CASSLGGGAGTGELFF	.	TRBV5-4	TRBD2	TRBJ2-2
TGTGCCAGCAGCGGCCAGGCAACTAATGAAAAACTGTTTTTT	CASSGQATNEKLFF	.	TRBV7-9	.	TRBJ1-4
TGTGCCAGCATTCCTATAGGGGACCGTAGGGGCTACACCTTC	CASIPIGDRRGYTF	.	TRBV6-6	.	TRBJ1-2
TGTGCCAGCAGCCCCCGTGCAGAGGGGAGGACCGGGGAGCTGTTTTTT	CASSPRAEGRTGELFF	.	TRBV5-4	.	TRBJ2-2
TGTGCCAGCAGCCGCATTAGAACAACCGAAGATACGCAGTATTTT	CASSRIRTTEDTQYF	.	TRBV5-6	.	TRBJ2-3
TGCAGTGCTCCCTCCCACCATGAGCAGTTCTTC	CSAPSHHEQFF	.	TRBV20-1	.	TRBJ2-1
TGTGCCAGTAGTATAGAGACAGGGGCCGAGCAGTACTTC	CASSIETGAEQYF	.	TRBV19	TRBD1	TRBJ2-7
TGTGCCAGCAGTTGGACAGTTCGCGACTATGGCTACACCTTC	CASSWTVRDYGYTF	.	TRBV2	.	TRBJ1-2
TGTGCCAGCAGCAGGCCTGGGGATCCATTAGATACGCAGTATTTT	CASSRPGDPLDTQYF	.	TRBV5-4	.	TRBJ2-3
TGTGCCAGCAGCCACCTCGGACAAGGGTATGGCTACACCTTC	CASSHLGQGYGYTF	.	TRBV14	.	TRBJ1-2
TGTGCCAGCAGCTTGACTAGCGGGGGAGTAGAGACCCAGTACTTC	CASSLTSGGVETQYF	.	TRBV9	TRBD2	TRBJ2-5
TGTGCCAGCAGTGAGATACGGCAGGGGGCGGAAGCTTTCTTT	CASSEIRQGAEAFF	.	TRBV2	TRBD1	TRBJ1-1
TGTGCCTCCTCAAACCCCAACCCAACGCATGGCTACACCTTC	CASSNPNPTHGYTF	.	TRBV7-9	.	TRBJ1-2
TGCAGCGTGCTAACCTTACAAGGGGGCCGAAATGAAGCTTTCTTT	CSVLTLQGGRNEAFF	.	TRBV29-1	TRBD1	TRBJ1-1
TGTGCCAGCCATAATAGCAATCAGCCCCAGCATTTT	CASHNSNQPQHF	once	TRBV2	.	TRBJ1-5
TGTGCCAGCATCGGACAGCTCAACTATGGCTACACCTTC	CASIGQLNYGYTF	once	TRBV6-6	.	TRBJ1-2
TGTGCCAGCAGCCAACCAGACGGTGGCTACACCTTC	CASSQPDGGYTF	.	TRBV3-1/TRBV3-2	.	TRBJ1-2
TGTGCCAGCACCGTCGGGAACTACGAGCAGTACTTC	CASTVGNYEQYF	.	TRBV12-3/TRBV12-4	.	TRBJ2-7
TGCAGCGTGTCCGGGACTAGCGTCACAGATACGCAGTATTTT	CSVSGTSVTDTQYF	.	TRBV29-1	TRBD2	TRBJ2-3
TGTGCCAGCAGCCAAGGGGGAGGCTCCTACAATGAGCAGTTCTTC	CASSQGGGSYNEQFF	.	TRBV4-2	.	TRBJ2-1